Each of the 5 T cell receptor beta chains below was sequenced from the same sample in a study of a mutant IDH1 vaccine in newly diagnosed glioma. No antigens are known for them. The time point denotes: week 23, last vaccination. It was 300 ug of mutant IDH1 20-mer peptide that made up each vaccine dose, given with topical imiquimod. Clones were read by immunoSEQ multiplex PCR, and TCRdb kept only the in-frame ones, dropping some. The table shows tens of thousands of clones, with approximately 85% occurring only once. The sample consisted of PBMCs, taken from a glioma patient whose treatment included an IDH1 peptide vaccine. These receptor sequences come from a woman aged 45-65 years with glioma.

The chain links TRBV5-1 to TRBJ1-5; no clear D. The CDR3 loop spans 13 amino acids. Trimming pared 0 bases from V and 5 bases from J, leaving 6 bases between. Germline CDR1 and CDR2: SGHRS and YFSETQ. The CDR3 protein is CASSLDLDQPQHF. CDR3 DNA sequence: TGCGCCAGCAGCTTGGATCTAGATCAGCCCCAGCATTTT.

The rearrangement links TRBV5-1 to TRBJ2-2, with 14 bases matching TRBD2. There are 16 residues in the CDR3. Trimming removed 2 bases from V and 6 bases from J; junction bases left unmatched: 3. The germline V gene encodes CDR1 SGHRS and CDR2 YFSETQ. CDR3 sequence (DNA): TGCGCCAGCAGCTTAGGACTAGCGGGAGGCCCCGGGGAGCTGTTTTTT. Amino acid sequence: CASSLGLAGGPGELFF.

As for this clone: A read error is likely, as this CDR3 ends without the conserved phenylalanine or tryptophan. The DNA is left out, because the CDR3 cannot be placed on it with certainty; the CDR3 is given as TCRdb lists it. The chain recombines TRBV5-8 with TRBJ1-1; TRBD1 was called by the table and not checked on the DNA. The CDR3 is made up of 13 amino acids, end residues included. CDR1 SGHTS and CDR2 YDEGEE come from the germline V gene. CDR3: CASSPTWTGGEMG.

The V and J genes are TRBV7-2 and TRBJ2-1; 12 bases are a match to TRBD1. V lost 4 bases to trimming and J lost 9 bases; unmatched junction nucleotides: 10. The CDR3 is made up of 16 amino acids. Germline CDR1 reads SGHTA; CDR2 reads FQGNSA. The CDR3 sequence is CASSWVGGTGGGEQFF. For the CDR3, the DNA is TGTGCCAGCAGCTGGGTGGGCGGGACAGGGGGCGGTGAGCAGTTCTTC.

The chain employs TRBV5-5 and TRBJ1-1; D call uncertain. Deletions cut 2 bases from V and 0 bases from J, with 8 bases between. This CDR3 is built from 14 residues. Germline loops: CDR1 SGHKS, CDR2 YYEKEE (reference sequence). The CDR3 loop reads CASSFNNLNTEAFF. The CDR3 nucleotides are TGTGCCAGCAGCTTCAACAACTTGAACACTGAAGCTTTCTTT.